The present TCR beta chain was sequenced within a study of response to subunit inactivated influenza vaccine. TCRdb used MiXCR to reprocess the RT-PCR reads, holding one entry per CDR3 protein. The profile shows about 570,000 distinct CDR3 sequences, about 10% of them singletons. Per germline, CDR1 SGHRS and CDR2 YFSETQ. The V and J ends lost 2 bases and 1 base, in that order; junction bases with no gene match: 5. CDR3 size: 17 residues. These same records also appear under a second study, on T cells expressing NK-cell markers. From that paper: As the method of synthesis, 5'RACE template switching with UMIs yielded TCR beta cDNA. Sorted CD3+CD56+NKG2C+, CD3+CD56+NKG2C- and CD3+CD56-NKG2C+ T cells supplied TCR beta repertoires. HCMV serostatus: most of the eight sequenced donors positive, one negative. The HCMV specificity of the expanded NKG2C+ T cell clones stayed unresolved.

The sequencing used PBMCs from blood, collected on the day of vaccination. The chain is built from TRBV5-1 and TRBJ2-1; 11 positions match TRBD2. This receptor was taken from a man over 45 who received an inactivated influenza vaccine. DNA for the CDR3: TGCGCCAGCAGCTTCCTAGCGGGAGGAACATCCTACAATGAGCAGTTCTTC. This translates into CASSFLAGGTSYNEQFF.